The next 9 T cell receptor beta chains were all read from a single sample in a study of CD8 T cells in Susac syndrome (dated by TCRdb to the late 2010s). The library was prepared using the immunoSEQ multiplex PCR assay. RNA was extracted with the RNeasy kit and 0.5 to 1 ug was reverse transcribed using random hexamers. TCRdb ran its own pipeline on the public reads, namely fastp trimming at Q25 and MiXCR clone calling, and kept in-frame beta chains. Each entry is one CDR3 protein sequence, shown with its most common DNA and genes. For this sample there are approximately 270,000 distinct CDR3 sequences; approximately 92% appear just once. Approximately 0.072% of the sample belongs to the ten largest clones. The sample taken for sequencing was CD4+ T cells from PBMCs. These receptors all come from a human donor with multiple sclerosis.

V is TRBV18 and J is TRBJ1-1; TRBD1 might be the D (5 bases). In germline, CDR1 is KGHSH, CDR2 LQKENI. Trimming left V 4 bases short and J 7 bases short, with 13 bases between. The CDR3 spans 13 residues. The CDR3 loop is CASSRQWDGEAFF. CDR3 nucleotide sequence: TGTGCCAGCTCACGCCAGTGGGACGGTGAAGCTTTCTTT.

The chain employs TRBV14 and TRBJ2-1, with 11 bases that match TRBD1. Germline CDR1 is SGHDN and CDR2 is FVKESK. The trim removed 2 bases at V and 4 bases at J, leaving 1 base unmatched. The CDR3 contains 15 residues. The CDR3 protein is CASSQRDRGYNEQFF. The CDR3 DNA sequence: TGTGCCAGCAGCCAAAGGGACAGGGGGTACAATGAGCAGTTCTTC. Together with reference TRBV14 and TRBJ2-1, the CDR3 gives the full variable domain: EAGVTQFPSHSVIEKGQTVTLRCDPISGHDNLYWYRRVMGKEIKFLLHFVKESKQDESGMPNNRFLAERTGGTYSTLKVQPAELEDSGVYFCASSQRDRGYNEQFFGPGTRLTVL.

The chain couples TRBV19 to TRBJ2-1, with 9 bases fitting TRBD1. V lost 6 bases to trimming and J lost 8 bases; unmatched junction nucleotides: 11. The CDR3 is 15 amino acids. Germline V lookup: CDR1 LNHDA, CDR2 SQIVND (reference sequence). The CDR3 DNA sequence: TGTGCCAGTAGCCGGGGACAGGGTAAACGGGATGAGCAGTTCTTC. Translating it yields CASSRGQGKRDEQFF. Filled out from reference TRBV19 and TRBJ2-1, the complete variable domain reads DGGITQSPKYLFRKEGQNVTLSCEQNLNHDAMYWYRQDPGQGLRLIYYSQIVNDFQKGDIAEGYSVSREKKESFPLTVTSAQKNPTAFYLCASSRGQGKRDEQFFGPGTRLTVL.

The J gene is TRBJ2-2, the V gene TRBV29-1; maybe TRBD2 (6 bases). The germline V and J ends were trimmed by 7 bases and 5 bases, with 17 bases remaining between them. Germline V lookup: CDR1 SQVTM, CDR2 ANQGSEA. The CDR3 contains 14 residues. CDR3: CSATSGLGTGELFF. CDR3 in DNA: TGCAGCGCCACTTCGGGACTGGGGACCGGGGAGCTGTTTTTT.

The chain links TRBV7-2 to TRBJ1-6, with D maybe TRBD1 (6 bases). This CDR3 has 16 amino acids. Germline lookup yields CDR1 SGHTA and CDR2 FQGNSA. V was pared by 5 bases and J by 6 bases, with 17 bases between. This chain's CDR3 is CASSPVGGPANSPLHF. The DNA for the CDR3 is TGTGCCAGCAGCCCCGTGGGGGGGCCTGCTAATTCACCCCTCCACTTT.

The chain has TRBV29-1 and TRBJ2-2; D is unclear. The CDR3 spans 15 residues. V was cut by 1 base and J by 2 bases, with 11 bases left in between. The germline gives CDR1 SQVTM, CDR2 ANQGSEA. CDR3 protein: CSVEGLSLNTGELFF. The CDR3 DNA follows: TGCAGCGTTGAAGGGTTGTCCTTAAACACCGGGGAGCTGTTTTTT.

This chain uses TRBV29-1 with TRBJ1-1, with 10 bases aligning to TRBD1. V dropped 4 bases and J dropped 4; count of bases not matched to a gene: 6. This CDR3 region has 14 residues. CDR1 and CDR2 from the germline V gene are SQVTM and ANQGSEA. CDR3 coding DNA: TGCAGCGTTGGGGGACAGGGGATAGTCACTGAAGCTTTCTTT. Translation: CSVGGQGIVTEAFF.

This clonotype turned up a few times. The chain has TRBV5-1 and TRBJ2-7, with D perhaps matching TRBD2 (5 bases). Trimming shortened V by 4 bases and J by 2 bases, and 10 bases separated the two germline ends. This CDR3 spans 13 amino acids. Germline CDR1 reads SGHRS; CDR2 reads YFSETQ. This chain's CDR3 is CASSVDGTYEQYF. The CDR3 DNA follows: TGCGCCAGCAGCGTCGACGGGACCTACGAGCAGTACTTC. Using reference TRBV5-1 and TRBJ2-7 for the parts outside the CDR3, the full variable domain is KAGVTQTPRYLIKTRGQQVTLSCSPISGHRSVSWYQQTPGQGLQFLFEYFSETQRNKGNFPGRFSGRQFSNSRSEMNVSTLELGDSALYLCASSVDGTYEQYFGPGTRLTVT.

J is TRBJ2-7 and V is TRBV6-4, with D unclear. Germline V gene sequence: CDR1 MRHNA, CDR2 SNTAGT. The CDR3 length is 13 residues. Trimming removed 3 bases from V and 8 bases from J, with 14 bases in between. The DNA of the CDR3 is TGTGCCAGCAGTGAGGTCGCACTGCTCCAGCAGTACGTC. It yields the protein CASSEVALLQQYV.